In this sample, the clone carrying this T cell receptor (beta chain) turned up once. The antigen is unknown. This entry comes from a study of blood T cells in healthy people across ages. The study, taken as a whole, reports: Comparison with aged donors showed that long-lived donors had more naive CD4+ cells and higher diversity.

The CDR3 loop spans 14 amino acids. The ends were cut back, 8 bases at V and 2 bases at J, with 13 bases in the middle. Germline assignment: CDR1 SGHVS and CDR2 FQNEAQ. The use of a sample-barcoded 5' primer and a J-beta primer mix characterized a second PCR of about 7 to 12 cycles. In TCRdb, the 5' RACE reads were re-called with MiXCR into one record per CDR3 protein. The table shows some 930,000 distinct CDR3 sequences, with just under 30% occurring only once. These records were also assigned to another study, of T cells of mothers and their children.

Sequencing was done on a sample of blood. This TCR derives from a woman aged 35 to 49 in good health. V is TRBV7-8 and J is TRBJ1-3; possibly TRBD1 for D (6 bases). The CDR3 spells CASGHRVPGNTIYF. The CDR3 coding sequence is TGTGCCAGCGGGCACAGGGTCCCTGGAAACACCATATATTTT.